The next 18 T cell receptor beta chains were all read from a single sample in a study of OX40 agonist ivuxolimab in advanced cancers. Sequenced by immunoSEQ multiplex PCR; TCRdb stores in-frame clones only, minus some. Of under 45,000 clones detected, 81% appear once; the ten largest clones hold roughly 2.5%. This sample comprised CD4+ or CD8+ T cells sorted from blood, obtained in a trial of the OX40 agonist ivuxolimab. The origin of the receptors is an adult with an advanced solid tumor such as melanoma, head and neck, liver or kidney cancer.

CDR3 DNA sequence: TGCGCCAGCAGCCAAGACGATAGGGATACTCAGCCCCAGCATTTT. The encoded protein is CASSQDDRDTQPQHF. V usage is TRBV4-1 and J usage is TRBJ1-5; no definite D call. V was pared by 0 bases and J by 6 bases, with 12 bases between. CDR1 MGHRA and CDR2 YSYEKL come from the germline V gene. This CDR3 has 15 residues.

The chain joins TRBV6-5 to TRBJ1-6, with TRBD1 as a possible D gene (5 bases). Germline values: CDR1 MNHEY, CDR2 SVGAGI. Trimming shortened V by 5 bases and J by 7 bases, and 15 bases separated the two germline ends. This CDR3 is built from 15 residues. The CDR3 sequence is CASSVRDGGNSPLHF. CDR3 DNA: TGTGCCAGCAGTGTTCGGGACGGAGGAAATTCACCCCTCCACTTT.

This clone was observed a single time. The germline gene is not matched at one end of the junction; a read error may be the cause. The DNA for the CDR3 is TGTGCTAGCAGCTTAGCGCGACTGAACACTGAAGCTTTCTTT. Protein sequence: CASSLARLNTEAFF. The chain links TRBV7-7 to TRBJ1-1, with D unresolved. Germline values: CDR1 SSHAT, CDR2 FNYEAQ (reference sequence). This CDR3 spans 14 amino acids.

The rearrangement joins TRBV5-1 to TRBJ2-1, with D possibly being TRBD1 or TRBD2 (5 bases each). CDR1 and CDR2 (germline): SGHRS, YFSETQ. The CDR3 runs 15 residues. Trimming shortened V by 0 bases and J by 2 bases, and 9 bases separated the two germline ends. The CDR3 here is CASSLEGTTYNEQFF. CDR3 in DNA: TGCGCCAGCAGCTTGGAGGGGACGACCTACAATGAGCAGTTCTTC. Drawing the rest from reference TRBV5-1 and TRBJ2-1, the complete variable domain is KAGVTQTPRYLIKTRGQQVTLSCSPISGHRSVSWYQQTPGQGLQFLFEYFSETQRNKGNFPGRFSGRQFSNSRSEMNVSTLELGDSALYLCASSLEGTTYNEQFFGPGTRLTVL.

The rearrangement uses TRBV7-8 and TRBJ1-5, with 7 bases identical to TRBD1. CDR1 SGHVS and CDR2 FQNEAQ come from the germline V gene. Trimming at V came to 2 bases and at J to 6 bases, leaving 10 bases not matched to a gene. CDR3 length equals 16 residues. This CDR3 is CASSLRQGGTSQPQHF. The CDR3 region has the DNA TGTGCCAGCAGCTTACGACAGGGAGGAACGAGTCAGCCCCAGCATTTT.

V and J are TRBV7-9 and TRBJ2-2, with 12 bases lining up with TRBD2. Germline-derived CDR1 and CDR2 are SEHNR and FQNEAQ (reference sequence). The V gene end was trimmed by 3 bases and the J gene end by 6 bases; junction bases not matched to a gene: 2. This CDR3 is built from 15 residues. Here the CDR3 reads CASSFLAGGPGELFF. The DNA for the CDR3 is TGTGCCAGCAGCTTTCTAGCGGGAGGGCCCGGGGAGCTGTTTTTT.

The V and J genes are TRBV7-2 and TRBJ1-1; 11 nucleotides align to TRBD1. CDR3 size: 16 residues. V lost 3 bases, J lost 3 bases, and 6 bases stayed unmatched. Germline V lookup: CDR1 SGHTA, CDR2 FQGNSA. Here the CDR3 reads CASSLASGQGDTEAFF. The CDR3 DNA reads TGTGCCAGCAGCTTGGCATCGGGACAGGGGGACACTGAAGCTTTCTTT.

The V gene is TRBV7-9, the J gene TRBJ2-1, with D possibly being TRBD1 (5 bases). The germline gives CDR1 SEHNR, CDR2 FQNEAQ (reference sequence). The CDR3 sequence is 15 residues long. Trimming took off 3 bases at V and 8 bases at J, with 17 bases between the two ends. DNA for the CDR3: TGTGCCAGCAGCTTGGAGCAGGGCCTGTTTTATGAGCAGTTCTTC. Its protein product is CASSLEQGLFYEQFF.

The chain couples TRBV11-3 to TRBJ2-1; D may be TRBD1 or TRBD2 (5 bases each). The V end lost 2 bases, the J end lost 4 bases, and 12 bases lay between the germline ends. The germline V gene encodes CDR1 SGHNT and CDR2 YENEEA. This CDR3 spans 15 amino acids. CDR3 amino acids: CASSLSGTLYNEQFF. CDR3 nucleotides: TGTGCCAGCAGCTTATCGGGGACCCTATACAATGAGCAGTTCTTC.

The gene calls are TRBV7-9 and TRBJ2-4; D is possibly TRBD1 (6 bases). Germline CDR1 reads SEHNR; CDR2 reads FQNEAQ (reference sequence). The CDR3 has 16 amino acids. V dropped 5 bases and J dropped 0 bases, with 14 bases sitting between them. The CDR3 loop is CASSPGTSLAKNIQYF. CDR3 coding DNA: TGTGCCAGCAGCCCTGGGACAAGTCTAGCCAAAAACATTCAGTACTTC.

The CDR3 here is CASSTGPLTAEQYV. The CDR3 DNA reads as TGCGCCAGCAGCACGGGGCCTCTGACAGCCGAGCAGTACGTC. This chain links TRBV5-1 with TRBJ2-7, with D perhaps assigned TRBD1 or TRBD2 (5 bases each). Germline V gene data show CDR1 as SGHRS and CDR2 as YFSETQ. Between the trimmed V and J ends, which lost 4 bases and 6 bases, there was a span of 17 bases. This CDR3 spans 14 amino acids.

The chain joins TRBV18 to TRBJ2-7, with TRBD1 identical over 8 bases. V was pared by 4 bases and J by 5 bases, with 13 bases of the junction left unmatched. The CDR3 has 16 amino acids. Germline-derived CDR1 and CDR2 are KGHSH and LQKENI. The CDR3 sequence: CASSLSGQVQVHEQYV. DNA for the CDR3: TGTGCCAGCTCACTTTCGGGACAGGTGCAGGTCCACGAGCAGTACGTC.

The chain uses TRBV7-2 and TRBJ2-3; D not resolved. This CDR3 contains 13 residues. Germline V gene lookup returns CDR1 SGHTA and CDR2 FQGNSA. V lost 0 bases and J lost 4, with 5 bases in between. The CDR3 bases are TGTGCCAGCAGCTTAGCGTGGTCAGATACGCAGTATTTT. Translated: CASSLAWSDTQYF.

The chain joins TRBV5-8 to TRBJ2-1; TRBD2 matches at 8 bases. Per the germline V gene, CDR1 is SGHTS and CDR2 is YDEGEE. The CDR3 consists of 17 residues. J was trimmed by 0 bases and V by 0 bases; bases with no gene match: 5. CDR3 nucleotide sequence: TGTGCCAGCAGCTTGGGAGACGGGAGGGCCTCCTACAATGAGCAGTTCTTC. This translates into CASSLGDGRASYNEQFF.

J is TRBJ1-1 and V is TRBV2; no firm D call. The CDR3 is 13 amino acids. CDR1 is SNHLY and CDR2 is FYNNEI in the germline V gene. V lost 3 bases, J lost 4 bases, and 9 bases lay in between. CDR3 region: CASSDIASTEAFF. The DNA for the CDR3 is TGTGCCAGCAGTGATATAGCCAGCACTGAAGCTTTCTTT. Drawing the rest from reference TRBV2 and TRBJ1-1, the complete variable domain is EPEVTQTPSHQVTQMGQEVILRCVPISNHLYFYWYRQILGQKVEFLVSFYNNEISEKSEIFDDQFSVERPDGSNFTLKIRSTKLEDSAMYFCASSDIASTEAFFGQGTRLTVV.

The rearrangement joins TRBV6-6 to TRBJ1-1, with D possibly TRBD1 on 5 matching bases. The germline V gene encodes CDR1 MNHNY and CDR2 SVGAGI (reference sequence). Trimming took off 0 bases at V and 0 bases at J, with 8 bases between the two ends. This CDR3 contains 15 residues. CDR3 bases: TGTGCCAGCAGTTACTCGACCAGGGTGAACACTGAAGCTTTCTTT. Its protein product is CASSYSTRVNTEAFF.

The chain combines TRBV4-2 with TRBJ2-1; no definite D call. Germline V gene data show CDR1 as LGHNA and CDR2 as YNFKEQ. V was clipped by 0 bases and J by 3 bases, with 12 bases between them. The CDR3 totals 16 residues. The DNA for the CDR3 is TGTGCCAGCAGCCAAGAGCAGCGTATGCACTACAATGAGCAGTTCTTC. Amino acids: CASSQEQRMHYNEQFF.

CDR3 residues: CASSTPVPHEQYV. DNA for the CDR3: TGTGCCAGTAGTACGCCAGTCCCCCACGAGCAGTACGTC. The rearrangement joins TRBV19 to TRBJ2-7; unclear D gene. Germline V gives CDR1 LNHDA, CDR2 SQIVND (reference sequence). Trimming removed 4 bases from V and 5 bases from J, with 12 bases in between. This CDR3 is built from 13 residues.